This entry concerns a single T cell receptor beta chain. Its antigen is unknown. The source of the sample is a study of cytomegalovirus exposure and HLA in healthy donors. About the research overall: Early released data had around 79 million unique TCRs, all coming from HLA-typed donors.

60 Vbeta and 13 Jbeta primers were used in PCR. Sequenced by immunoSEQ multiplex PCR; TCRdb stores in-frame clones only, minus some. This sample has about 55,000 clones; roughly 77% occur once, and the top ten carry over 2.5%. CDR1 and CDR2 from the germline V gene are GTSNPN and SVGIG (reference sequence). Germline trimming cut 6 bases from V and 5 bases from J; bases unmatched to any gene: 17. The CDR3 totals 17 residues. Donors in the study were healthy people who gave bone marrow. Overall study findings and caveats: DRB1 had the most TCR associations and HLA-C the fewest, a later analysis found, with rates varying by HLA locus. HLA alleles were associated with around 17,000 TCR beta sequences in a later analysis at 0.05 false discovery rate.

The receptor comes from a female donor in good health and CMV-seronegative. The rearrangement uses TRBV30 and TRBJ2-3; 10 bases align to TRBD2. Sequenced sample: PBMCs. The CDR3 loop is CACSTGIPSGSRDTQYF. DNA of the CDR3: TGTGCCTGCTCGACAGGGATTCCTAGCGGGAGTAGAGATACGCAGTATTTT.